The subject of this entry is one TCR beta chain. The CDR3 runs 14 residues. From germline, CDR1 is SGHRS and CDR2 YFSETQ. The V end was cut by 2 bases, the J end by 0 bases, with 7 bases between. The study recruited people aged about 18 to 95 years across 20 to 30 US areas. The data were produced by immunoSEQ multiplex PCR, yet TCRdb's version contains in-frame clones alone and is incomplete. Of about 210,000 clones in the sample, 81% were seen once. This sample was taken from a study of blood T cell repertoires in COVID-19. Study in general: PBMCs, B-cell-depleted T cells, or T cells were the source of the cDNA or gDNA that made up the material.

The TCR originated in a woman between 50 and 59 years old with acute COVID-19. The chain recombines TRBV5-1 with TRBJ2-3; possible D gene TRBD2, 6 bases. The sequenced sample consisted of PBMCs or T cells enriched from blood (not recorded which). CDR3 sequence (DNA): TGCGCCAGCAGCTTAGGGACTAGCACAGATACGCAGTATTTT. Protein: CASSLGTSTDTQYF.